Below, 19 T cell receptor beta chains from the same sample are listed, as sequenced in a study of regulatory T cells in long-lasting Graves disease. In building TCR beta libraries, iRepertoire HTBI primers were used together with Arm-PCR of CDR3 regions. In TCRdb, the multiplex PCR reads were re-called with MiXCR into one record per CDR3 protein. The table has 400,000 to 500,000 distinct CDR3 sequences, around 17% seen once. Described time point: newly diagnosed GD, antithyroid drugs for less than 3 months. PBMC RNA served as the TCR library source. The sample was also reused in another study, on T cells in Graves' hyperthyroidism and ophthalmopathy.

This sample comprised peripheral blood mononuclear cells (PBMCs), obtained at new diagnosis, from a patient treated with antithyroid drugs. These receptors originate from a woman aged 30 to 39 with Graves disease.

This clonotype was counted at least ten times. The chain joins TRBV6-5 to TRBJ2-7; a weak D match, TRBD1 (5 bases). The germline V gene encodes CDR1 MNHEY and CDR2 SVGAGI. Trimming left V 0 bases short and J 2 bases short, with 14 bases between. The CDR3 runs to 16 residues. The CDR3 DNA is TGTGCCAGCAGTTACTCGAGTGGGGCCCTGCCCTACGAGCAGTACTTC. Translation gives CASSYSSGALPYEQYF.

V usage is TRBV7-9 and J usage is TRBJ2-5, with D perhaps matching TRBD1 (6 bases). The V gene lost 4 bases and the J gene lost 4 bases, with 10 bases spanning the gap. Germline CDR1 SEHNR, CDR2 FQNEAQ (reference sequence). The CDR3 covers 13 residues. In DNA, the CDR3 is TGTGCCAGCAGCTCAGTGGGGGCAGAGACCCAGTACTTC. Its translation: CASSSVGAETQYF.

This clonotype came up many times. This chain joins TRBV11-2 and TRBJ1-1; D ambiguous. CDR1 is SGHAT and CDR2 is FQNNGV in the germline V gene. V lost 0 bases to trimming and J lost 2 bases, with 7 bases between them. This CDR3 is built from 14 residues. CDR3: CASSLEGQNTEAFF. In DNA, the CDR3 is TGTGCCAGCAGCTTAGAAGGCCAAAACACTGAAGCTTTCTTT.

This clonotype was seen at least ten times. The J gene is TRBJ2-5, the V gene TRBV6-5; 11 bases map to TRBD1. The junction had 4 bases not matched to a gene; V was cut back by 4 bases and J by 3 bases. Germline CDR1 and CDR2: MNHEY and SVGAGI. The CDR3 covers 15 residues. The CDR3 DNA reads as TGTGCCAGCAGTTGGCCGGGACAGGGGGAAGAGACCCAGTACTTC. Translated, it gives CASSWPGQGEETQYF.

In its sample, this clonotype was seen many times. V and J are TRBV24-1 and TRBJ2-1; TRBD2 aligns across 11 bases. Per the germline V gene, CDR1 is KGHDR and CDR2 is SFDVKD. J lost 10 bases, V lost 5 bases, and 9 bases had no gene match. This CDR3 has 15 residues. CDR3 in amino acids: CATSGLAGGPREQFF. DNA for the CDR3: TGTGCCACCAGTGGGCTAGCGGGAGGTCCCCGCGAGCAGTTCTTC.

This clonotype was picked up many times. The chain joins TRBV3-1 to TRBJ1-2; possibly TRBD1 for D (5 bases). From germline, CDR1 is LGHDT and CDR2 YNNKEL (reference sequence). V was trimmed by 4 bases and J by 6 bases, leaving 15 bases between them. This CDR3 spans 14 amino acids. The CDR3 region is CASSRRQWDDGYTF. The CDR3 coding sequence is TGTGCCAGCAGCCGCCGACAATGGGACGATGGCTACACCTTC.

This chain connects TRBV15 to TRBJ2-2, with TRBD2 as a possible D gene (6 bases). Germline CDR1 is LNHNV and CDR2 is YYDKDF (reference sequence). CDR3 length: 15 amino acids. Trimming shortened V by 8 bases and J by 6 bases, and 19 bases separated the two germline ends. The DNA for the CDR3 is TGTGCCACCGAGGGCGGGAAGGCATATCCCGGGGAGCTGTTTTTT. Translating gives CATEGGKAYPGELFF.

CDR3 protein: CASSAFPGQTNTEAFF. CDR3 sequence (DNA): TGTGCCAGCAGTGCATTCCCGGGACAGACGAACACTGAAGCTTTCTTT. V gene TRBV27 combines with J gene TRBJ1-1, with 7 bases matching TRBD1. The V gene's germline CDR1 is MNHEY and CDR2 SMNVEV (reference sequence). The CDR3 is 16 amino acids. V gave up 5 bases and J gave up 1 base; unmatched junction bases: 10.

This clonotype was detected many times. The J gene is TRBJ2-1, the V gene TRBV10-1; no firm D call. The germline V gene has CDR1 WNHNN and CDR2 SYGVQD (reference sequence). The CDR3 sequence is 12 residues long. The V and J ends lost 2 bases and 14 bases respectively, with 13 bases between them. The CDR3 sequence: CASSESSGPKFF. The CDR3 coding sequence is TGCGCCAGCAGTGAGAGTTCGGGTCCGAAGTTCTTC.

J is TRBJ2-7 and V is TRBV20-1; 8 bases are a match to TRBD2. Germline trimming cut 0 bases from V and 1 base from J; bases unmatched to any gene: 5. The CDR3 extends over 15 amino acids. The V gene's germline CDR1 is DFQATT and CDR2 SNEGSKA (reference sequence). The CDR3: CSARDEREQSYEQYF. The CDR3, as DNA: TGCAGTGCTAGAGATGAGCGGGAGCAGTCCTACGAGCAGTACTTC.

This clonotype was seen ten or more times. CDR3 nucleotide sequence: TGCAGTGCTAGAGATGTCACCTACGAGCAGTACTTC. It translates to CSARDVTYEQYF. The V and J genes are TRBV20-1 and TRBJ2-7; D call uncertain. The CDR3 contains 12 residues. V dropped 0 bases and J dropped 2 bases, with 5 bases sitting between them. Germline CDR1 and CDR2: DFQATT and SNEGSKA (reference sequence).

This clonotype has a handful of counts. This is likely a read error, given that the CDR3 carries no conserved phenylalanine or tryptophan at its end. V usage is TRBV6-2 or TRBV6-3 and J usage is TRBJ2-1; TRBD2 aligns across 14 bases. With V trimmed by 6 bases and J by 8 bases, 6 bases remained unmatched. CDR3 size: 15 residues. Germline loops: CDR1 MNHEY, CDR2 SVGEGT. CDR3 amino acids: CASRKGLAGVYEQFL. The DNA for the CDR3 is TGTGCCAGCAGGAAGGGACTAGCGGGAGTGTATGAGCAGTTCCTC.

This clonotype showed up many times. The rearrangement uses TRBV11-2 and TRBJ2-5, with 8 bases fitting TRBD2. CDR3 size: 16 residues. Trimming cost V 5 bases and J 2 bases; bases outside gene matches: 10. From germline, CDR1 is SGHAT and CDR2 FQNNGV. The CDR3 nucleotides are TGTGCCAGCAGCATTGGAGGTTTAGCGGGGCAAGAGACCCAGTACTTC. Protein sequence: CASSIGGLAGQETQYF. The full variable domain, its missing parts supplied by reference TRBV11-2 and TRBJ2-5, is EAGVAQSPRYKIIEKRQSVAFWCNPISGHATLYWYQQILGQGPKLLIQFQNNGVVDDSQLPKDRFSAERLKGVDSTLKIQPAKLEDSAVYLCASSIGGLAGQETQYFGPGTRLLVL.

This clonotype was counted ten times or more. This chain uses TRBV19 with TRBJ1-2; D gene unclear. The length of the CDR3 is 16 residues. V shed 7 bases and J shed 4 bases, with 22 bases lying between them. Per germline, CDR1 LNHDA and CDR2 SQIVND (reference sequence). For the CDR3, the DNA is TGTGCCAGTATAAGGGATAGACCGCATCGGAGCTATGGCTACACCTTC. Protein: CASIRDRPHRSYGYTF.

This clonotype was detected ten times or more. This chain uses TRBV5-1 with TRBJ1-5, with 7 bases that match TRBD1. The CDR3 consists of 13 residues. Unmatched junction bases numbered 1, after V lost 3 bases and J lost 4 bases. The germline CDR1 and CDR2 sequences are SGHRS and YFSETQ. The DNA for the CDR3 is TGCGCCAGCAGCTGGGACAGAAATCAGCCCCAGCATTTT. Protein: CASSWDRNQPQHF.

This clonotype was detected ten times or more. CDR3 residues: CSAILVEKLFF. CDR3 DNA: TGCAGTGCCATTTTAGTGGAAAAACTGTTTTTT. The chain carries TRBV20-1 and TRBJ1-4; D remains unclear. Germline CDR1 DFQATT, CDR2 SNEGSKA (reference sequence). The V and J ends lost 6 bases and 8 bases respectively, with 10 bases between them. The CDR3 is 11 residues long.

V is TRBV7-2 and J is TRBJ2-5, with TRBD1 as a possible D gene (6 bases). This CDR3 contains 16 residues. V was trimmed by 5 bases and J by 0 bases, leaving 16 bases between them. The germline V gene has CDR1 SGHTA and CDR2 FQGNSA. The DNA of the CDR3 is TGTGCCAGCAGCCCCCCAGGGACACCGTACCAAGAGACCCAGTACTTC. Encoded protein: CASSPPGTPYQETQYF.

This clonotype was observed many times. The gene calls are TRBV28 and TRBJ1-1; TRBD1 aligns across 7 bases. CDR1 MDHEN and CDR2 SYDVKM come from the germline V gene. The CDR3 loop spans 15 amino acids. J was trimmed by 0 bases and V by 6 bases; bases with no gene match: 7. The DNA of the CDR3 is TGTGCCAGCAGGCGCGACAGGGTTCTGAACACTGAAGCTTTCTTT. This sequence encodes CASRRDRVLNTEAFF.

The sample holds many counts of this clonotype. Sequence at one end of the junction differs from germline and may be a read error. This sequence joins TRBV7-2 and TRBJ2-1, with D hard to call. Germline V CDR1 and CDR2: SGHTA, FQGNSA. The CDR3 has 15 amino acids. CDR3 DNA: TGTGCCAGCAGTTTAGTCGGGCCCTCCTACAATGAGCAGTTCTTC. This encodes CASSLVGPSYNEQFF.